This TCR beta chain was sequenced in a study of cytomegalovirus exposure and HLA in healthy donors. J gave up 1 base and V 3 bases, and 2 bases lay outside the gene matches. The V gene's germline CDR1 is MGHRA and CDR2 YSYEKL. This CDR3 spans 14 amino acids. With 60 Vbeta and 13 Jbeta primers, the PCR was carried out. The repertoire was sequenced with immunoSEQ multiplex PCR; TCRdb's copy has only in-frame clones and lacks some. The sample includes about 200,000 clones, about 81% of them seen just once. The chain has TRBV4-1 and TRBJ1-1, with 7 bases lining up with TRBD1. Sequencing was performed on PBMCs. The receptor was isolated from a man between 18 and 35 years old in good health and CMV-seronegative. CDR3 residues: CASSHPGGNTEAFF. DNA for the CDR3: TGCGCCAGCAGCCACCCAGGGGGGAACACTGAAGCTTTCTTT.